These 27 T cell receptor beta chains share one sample of origin, sequenced in a study of cytomegalovirus exposure and HLA in healthy donors. This PCR relied on a set of 60 Vbeta primers and 13 Jbeta primers. Clones were read by immunoSEQ multiplex PCR, and TCRdb kept only the in-frame ones, dropping some. The data hold approximately 160,000 clones, with around 77% observed a single time. Sequenced input: PBMCs. The receptors originated from a woman in her 30s in good health and CMV-seronegative.

The chain has TRBV7-9 and TRBJ2-2; 8 bases align to TRBD1. The CDR3 has 15 amino acids. From germline, CDR1 is SEHNR and CDR2 FQNEAQ (reference sequence). The ends lost 5 bases at V and 3 bases at J; junction bases unmatched: 5. CDR3 residues: CASSGQGWDTGELFF. The CDR3 DNA reads as TGTGCCAGCAGCGGACAGGGATGGGACACCGGGGAGCTGTTTTTT.

The count of this clone is one. The gene calls are TRBV29-1 and TRBJ2-7, with D unresolved. Trimming cost V 1 base and J 5 bases, with 9 bases left between them. The germline V gene has CDR1 SQVTM and CDR2 ANQGSEA. The CDR3 length is 12 residues. Here the CDR3 reads CSVEGPRNEQYF. The DNA for the CDR3 is TGCAGCGTTGAAGGCCCGAGGAACGAGCAGTACTTC.

The J gene is TRBJ2-1, the V gene TRBV6-5, with 8 bases identical to TRBD1. The J segment lost 2 bases and the V segment lost 4 bases, leaving 4 bases of the junction unmatched. The CDR3 runs to 15 residues. Germline V gene data show CDR1 as MNHEY and CDR2 as SVGAGI. The chain's CDR3 is CASSSGTGTYNEQFF. The CDR3 DNA sequence: TGTGCCAGCAGTTCGGGGACAGGAACCTACAATGAGCAGTTCTTC.

The chain links TRBV15 to TRBJ1-4; tentatively, D is TRBD1 (5 bases). The germline V and J ends were trimmed by 4 bases and 3 bases, with 9 bases remaining between them. The CDR3 extends over 14 amino acids. Germline V CDR1 and CDR2: LNHNV, YYDKDF (reference sequence). DNA of the CDR3: TGTGCCACCAGCAAGGGGCGCGCTAATGAAAAACTGTTTTTT. Translated: CATSKGRANEKLFF.

This chain's CDR3 is CASSDNLAGVHYNEQFF. DNA for the CDR3: TGTGCCAGCAGCGACAACCTAGCGGGAGTCCACTACAATGAGCAGTTCTTC. The V call is TRBV7-9, the J call TRBJ2-1, with 10 bases fitting TRBD2. V trimming: 5 bases; J trimming: 3 bases; junction bases outside the gene matches: 10. The germline CDR1 and CDR2 sequences are SEHNR and FQNEAQ (reference sequence). This CDR3 spans 17 amino acids.

CDR3: CASSQALTGAMTGYTF. For the CDR3, the DNA is TGCGCCAGCAGCCAAGCTCTTACAGGGGCGATGACTGGCTACACCTTC. This rearrangement joins TRBV4-1 to TRBJ1-2; 7 bases are shared with TRBD1. CDR3 size: 16 residues. V lost 1 base to trimming and J lost 7 bases; unmatched junction nucleotides: 12. CDR1 MGHRA and CDR2 YSYEKL come from the germline V gene.

The rearrangement joins TRBV19 to TRBJ2-1; weak D call: TRBD2 (6 bases). CDR3 length equals 15 residues. The germline V gene has CDR1 LNHDA and CDR2 SQIVND (reference sequence). V was trimmed by 5 bases and J by 3 bases, leaving 14 bases between them. Written as DNA, the CDR3 is TGTGCCAGTAGTTTACGTCTAGCGAACTACAATGAGCAGTTCTTC. Encoded protein: CASSLRLANYNEQFF.

The chain carries TRBV21-1 and TRBJ2-7; no check of the table's D call, TRBD2, against the DNA was made. TRBV21-1 is a pseudogene locus. This CDR3 region has 18 residues. As DNA, the CDR3 is TGTGCCAGTCCAGCACCAGGGAACTCTAGCGGGGGCAGCTACGAGCAGTACTTC. It yields the protein CASPAPGNSSGGSYEQYF.

The chain combines TRBV7-9 with TRBJ1-6; 8 nucleotides agree with TRBD1. The CDR3 covers 14 residues. The ends lost 5 bases at V and 16 bases at J; junction bases unmatched: 13. The germline gives CDR1 SEHNR, CDR2 FQNEAQ (reference sequence). CDR3 sequence reads: CASSALDRGGVLHF. Written as DNA, the CDR3 is TGTGCCAGCAGCGCTCTTGACAGGGGAGGGGTACTCCACTTT.

This clone was picked up one time. The rearrangement joins TRBV2 to TRBJ2-5, with 7 bases aligning to TRBD1. The V gene's germline CDR1 is SNHLY and CDR2 FYNNEI. CDR3 length equals 15 residues. With V trimmed by 5 bases and J by 3 bases, 9 bases remained unmatched. Here the CDR3 DNA reads TGTGCCAGCAGTAAACAGGGGAGTGCGGAAGAGACCCAGTACTTC. This codes for CASSKQGSAEETQYF. Variable domain in full (rest from reference TRBV2 and TRBJ2-5): EPEVTQTPSHQVTQMGQEVILRCVPISNHLYFYWYRQILGQKVEFLVSFYNNEISEKSEIFDDQFSVERPDGSNFTLKIRSTKLEDSAMYFCASSKQGSAEETQYFGPGTRLLVL.

The CDR3 is CAWGTTLAGSDTQYF. The CDR3 nucleotides are TGTGCCTGGGGTACTACGCTAGCGGGGTCGGATACGCAGTATTTT. This chain joins TRBV30 and TRBJ2-3, with TRBD2 matching over 9 bases. This CDR3 has 15 residues. The V segment lost 5 bases and the J segment 6 bases; nucleotides outside the gene matches: 12. Germline lookup yields CDR1 GTSNPN and CDR2 SVGIG (reference sequence).

The V call is TRBV4-3, the J call TRBJ2-5; unclear D gene. The CDR3 extends over 14 amino acids. CDR1 is LGHNA, CDR2 YSLEER, per germline. The ends were cut back, 6 bases at V and 2 bases at J, with 13 bases in the middle. CDR3 protein: CASSPTEAQETQYF. Here the CDR3 DNA reads TGCGCCAGCAGTCCGACCGAGGCGCAAGAGACCCAGTACTTC.

This clone was observed a few times. The V gene is TRBV6-5, the J gene TRBJ2-5; D remains unclear. Germline assignment: CDR1 MNHEY and CDR2 SVGAGI. V was shortened by 4 bases and J by 5 bases, with 8 bases between the two germline ends. The CDR3 is made up of 12 amino acids. The CDR3 sequence: CASSSPQETQYF. CDR3 DNA sequence: TGTGCCAGCAGTTCCCCCCAGGAGACCCAGTACTTC.

The V and J genes are TRBV25-1 and TRBJ2-7; 9 positions agree with TRBD1. With V trimmed by 3 bases and J by 1 base, 7 bases remained unmatched. The germline V gene has CDR1 MGHDK and CDR2 SYGVNS. The CDR3 extends over 16 amino acids. CDR3 nucleotide sequence: TGTGCCAGCAGTGATGCCGGGACAGGGAGTTCCTACGAGCAGTACTTC. Its translation is CASSDAGTGSSYEQYF.

This clone was picked up a small number of times. The CDR3 coding sequence is TGTGCCAGCAGCTTCGTTGCAGATACGCAGTATTTT. It is translated as CASSFVADTQYF. This rearrangement joins TRBV5-6 to TRBJ2-3, with unresolved D. V lost 2 bases and J lost 4, with 5 bases in between. This CDR3 is 12 amino acids long. Looked up from germline, CDR1 is SGHDT and CDR2 is YYEEEE.

The genes are TRBV19 and TRBJ1-2, with TRBD1 matching over 12 bases. Germline V gives CDR1 LNHDA, CDR2 SQIVND (reference sequence). The CDR3 loop spans 17 amino acids. The trim removed 7 bases at V and 0 bases at J, leaving 9 bases unmatched. The CDR3 sequence: CASTPGQGAFSNYGYTF. The CDR3 coding sequence is TGTGCCAGTACCCCGGGACAGGGGGCATTCTCTAACTATGGCTACACCTTC.

The rearrangement uses TRBV6-5 and TRBJ2-1; 11 bases are shared with TRBD2. Per germline, CDR1 MNHEY and CDR2 SVGAGI. Trimming removed 2 bases from V and 7 bases from J; junction bases left unmatched: 7. The CDR3 is 16 amino acids. DNA for the CDR3: TGTGCCAGCAGTTACACCTTAGCGGGGGGGCAGAATGAGCAGTTCTTC. Its translation: CASSYTLAGGQNEQFF.

The genes are TRBV18 and TRBJ2-7; 7 bases are a match to TRBD1. With V trimmed by 3 bases and J by 3 bases, 8 bases remained unmatched. The CDR3 runs 15 residues. Germline V lookup: CDR1 KGHSH, CDR2 LQKENI. CDR3 sequence: CASSPRDRPLYEQYF. The CDR3 DNA sequence: TGTGCCAGCTCACCCCGGGACAGACCCCTCTACGAGCAGTACTTC.

V is TRBV11-2 and J is TRBJ2-5; D is perhaps TRBD2 (6 bases). Germline V gene lookup returns CDR1 SGHAT and CDR2 FQNNGV. The CDR3 runs to 14 residues. Trimming took off 1 base at V and 4 bases at J, with 10 bases between the two ends. The CDR3 here is CASSLAGVRETQYF. For the CDR3, the DNA is TGTGCCAGCAGCTTAGCGGGGGTGAGAGAGACCCAGTACTTC. The entire variable domain, with the rest obtained from reference TRBV11-2 and TRBJ2-5, is as follows: EAGVAQSPRYKIIEKRQSVAFWCNPISGHATLYWYQQILGQGPKLLIQFQNNGVVDDSQLPKDRFSAERLKGVDSTLKIQPAKLEDSAVYLCASSLAGVRETQYFGPGTRLLVL.

The CDR3 sequence: CASSVPGQGSYEQYF. In DNA form, the CDR3 reads TGTGCCAGCAGTGTTCCGGGACAGGGCTCCTACGAGCAGTACTTC. The chain joins TRBV6-1 to TRBJ2-7; the match to TRBD1 covers 9 bases. Trimming took 4 bases from V and 0 from J; bases not matched to a gene: 4. The germline V gene encodes CDR1 MNHNS and CDR2 SASEGT. The CDR3 is 15 amino acids.

The sample holds a few counts of this clone. This chain joins TRBV6-6 and TRBJ1-3; no definite D call. The CDR3 contains 16 residues. V dropped 0 bases and J dropped 0 bases, with 9 bases sitting between them. Germline V gives CDR1 MNHNY, CDR2 SVGAGI (reference sequence). The CDR3 sequence is CASSYSARFSGNTIYF. The CDR3 DNA sequence: TGTGCCAGCAGTTACTCGGCCAGATTCTCTGGAAACACCATATATTTT.

The rearrangement uses TRBV30 and TRBJ2-1; the match to TRBD2 covers 14 bases. Looked up from germline, CDR1 is GTSNPN and CDR2 is SVGIG (reference sequence). With V trimmed by 1 base and J by 12 bases, 2 bases remained unmatched. The CDR3 is made up of 13 amino acids. The CDR3 DNA follows: TGTGCCTGGAGTGGACTAGCGGGAGGGGGGCAGTTCTTC. Its protein product is CAWSGLAGGGQFF.

This chain uses TRBV18 with TRBJ1-2; D possibly corresponds to TRBD1 (5 bases). Germline CDR1 reads KGHSH; CDR2 reads LQKENI. This CDR3 spans 13 amino acids. The germline V and J ends were trimmed by 0 bases and 8 bases, with 10 bases remaining between them. Written as DNA, the CDR3 is TGTGCCAGCTCACCACCGGACATATTGGGCTACACCTTC. Its translation is CASSPPDILGYTF.

This clone turned up a few times. For the CDR3, the DNA is TGCGCCAGCAGCTCTACTCGGACAGGGGACTACGAGCAGTACTTC. Translation: CASSSTRTGDYEQYF. The J gene is TRBJ2-7, the V gene TRBV4-1; 9 nucleotides match TRBD1. This CDR3 has 15 residues. Germline V lookup: CDR1 MGHRA, CDR2 YSYEKL. Germline trimming cut 5 bases from V and 3 bases from J; bases unmatched to any gene: 8.

The gene calls are TRBV11-2 and TRBJ2-1, with D possibly being TRBD2 (6 bases). Germline CDR1 and CDR2: SGHAT and FQNNGV. The V gene lost 3 bases and the J gene lost 1 base, with 16 bases spanning the gap. The CDR3 covers 17 residues. The CDR3 DNA sequence: TGTGCCAGCAGCTTCTGGTATTCCGCGGGATCCTACAATGAGCAGTTCTTC. Its protein is CASSFWYSAGSYNEQFF.

This clone was seen a single time. This chain connects TRBV5-1 to TRBJ1-1; D not certain. The CDR3 is made up of 15 amino acids. Between the trimmed V and J ends, which lost 0 bases and 0 bases, there was a span of 9 bases. Germline V gene lookup returns CDR1 SGHRS and CDR2 YFSETQ. CDR3 in DNA: TGCGCCAGCAGCTTGGATCCGGGTTTGAACACTGAAGCTTTCTTT. It codes for CASSLDPGLNTEAFF. The full variable domain, with the rest looked up from reference TRBV5-1 and TRBJ1-1, is KAGVTQTPRYLIKTRGQQVTLSCSPISGHRSVSWYQQTPGQGLQFLFEYFSETQRNKGNFPGRFSGRQFSNSRSEMNVSTLELGDSALYLCASSLDPGLNTEAFFGQGTRLTVV.

V gene TRBV4-1 combines with J gene TRBJ2-7; 7 nucleotides line up with TRBD2. V lost 0 bases and J lost 3; bases outside the gene matches: 2. The CDR3 has 14 amino acids. Germline CDR1 and CDR2: MGHRA and YSYEKL. CDR3 sequence: CASSQDRTSYEQYF. The CDR3 DNA reads as TGCGCCAGCAGCCAAGATAGGACTAGCTACGAGCAGTACTTC.